The 22 T cell receptor beta chains reported below all come from one sample, sequenced in a study of cytomegalovirus exposure and HLA in healthy donors. PCR amplification relied on 60 Vbeta primers (plus 13 Jbeta primers). The assay was immunoSEQ multiplex PCR, and TCRdb's table has in-frame clones only and misses some. The sample contains about 120,000 clones, around four fifths of which appear only once. The material sequenced was PBMCs. The receptors originated from a man aged 18 to 35 in good health and CMV-seropositive.

J is TRBJ2-5 and V is TRBV9, with 7 bases that match TRBD2. The CDR3 has 12 residues. Germline CDR1 and CDR2: SGDLS and YYNGEE. Unmatched junction bases numbered 2, after V lost 4 bases and J lost 5 bases. This chain's CDR3 is CASSFSGETQYF. The DNA for the CDR3 is TGTGCCAGCAGCTTTAGCGGGGAGACCCAGTACTTC.

This clone showed up just a few times. Here the CDR3 DNA reads TGTGCCTGGAGTGTGGGTCGGGGGTATCAGCCCCAGCATTTT. Protein: CAWSVGRGYQPQHF. This rearrangement joins TRBV30 to TRBJ1-5; tentatively, D is TRBD1 (5 bases). V was shortened by 0 bases and J by 5 bases, with 11 bases between the two germline ends. This CDR3 is built from 14 residues. Germline assignment: CDR1 GTSNPN and CDR2 SVGIG (reference sequence).

The chain links TRBV28 to TRBJ2-1, with TRBD1 matching over 7 bases. V shed 1 base and J 8 bases; nucleotides not matched to a gene: 8. The CDR3 extends over 15 amino acids. Germline V lookup: CDR1 MDHEN, CDR2 SYDVKM. The CDR3 sequence is CASSLLTGNGDEQFF. The CDR3 DNA reads TGTGCCAGCAGTTTATTGACAGGGAATGGGGATGAGCAGTTCTTC.

This rearrangement joins TRBV6-1 to TRBJ2-7; D is unresolved. This CDR3 has 10 residues. V dropped 8 bases and J dropped 3 bases, with 5 bases sitting between them. Germline V CDR1 and CDR2: MNHNS, SASEGT. CDR3 coding DNA: TGTGCCAGCGGCGGCTACGAGCAGTACTTC. Translation gives CASGGYEQYF.

The V call is TRBV15, the J call TRBJ1-4; 12 nucleotides line up with TRBD1. Germline V gene sequence: CDR1 LNHNV, CDR2 YYDKDF (reference sequence). The J segment lost 8 bases and the V segment lost 6 bases, leaving 4 bases of the junction unmatched. The CDR3 runs to 14 residues. The CDR3 reads CATSRDRGPEKLFF. CDR3 DNA sequence: TGTGCCACCAGTAGGGACAGGGGGCCGGAAAAACTGTTTTTT.

This chain uses TRBV7-9 with TRBJ2-5; TRBD2 matches at 7 bases. The V gene's germline CDR1 is SEHNR and CDR2 FQNEAQ (reference sequence). This CDR3 comprises 17 residues. V was pared by 0 bases and J by 3 bases, with 10 bases of the junction left unmatched. The CDR3 nucleotides read TGTGCCAGCAGCTTAGCGCAGATAGCGGGCCCGAAAGAGACCCAGTACTTC. Amino acids: CASSLAQIAGPKETQYF.

The V and J genes are TRBV27 and TRBJ2-1, with a weak D call TRBD2 (5 bases). Per the germline V gene, CDR1 is MNHEY and CDR2 is SMNVEV (reference sequence). CDR3 length equals 14 residues. Deletions cut 6 bases from V and 6 bases from J, with 15 bases between. The CDR3, as DNA: TGTGCCAGCAGCCTTGGTTTAGGGAGCAATGAGCAGTTCTTC. As protein: CASSLGLGSNEQFF.

V and J are TRBV5-6 and TRBJ1-1, with 9 bases aligning to TRBD1. The CDR3 has 14 residues. V trimming: 5 bases; J trimming: 4 bases; junction bases outside the gene matches: 6. The germline V gene encodes CDR1 SGHDT and CDR2 YYEEEE. In DNA form, the CDR3 reads TGTGCCAGCAGTAAATCGACAGGGGGCACTGAAGCTTTCTTT. Translated, it gives CASSKSTGGTEAFF.

This clone occurred a few times. The chain recombines TRBV5-4 with TRBJ1-1, with D possibly matching TRBD1 (6 bases). CDR1 SGHNT and CDR2 YYREEE come from the germline V gene (reference sequence). This CDR3 is 14 amino acids long. The V gene lost 10 bases and the J gene lost 4 bases, with 20 bases spanning the gap. In DNA form, the CDR3 reads TGTGCCGCGGGGGGGCAGGGGATCGGCACTGAAGCTTTCTTT. It yields the protein CAAGGQGIGTEAFF. The full variable domain, with the rest looked up from reference TRBV5-4 and TRBJ1-1, is ETGVTQSPTHLIKTRGQQVTLRCSSQSGHNTVSWYQQALGQGPQFIFQYYREEENGRGNFPPRFSGLQFPNYSSELNVNALELDDSALYLCAAGGQGIGTEAFFGQGTRLTVV.

This clone was seen a single time. The chain links TRBV6-5 to TRBJ2-7; unclear D gene. Trimming removed 0 bases from V and 7 bases from J, with 16 bases in between. The CDR3 length is 15 residues. The V gene's germline CDR1 is MNHEY and CDR2 SVGAGI. The CDR3 coding sequence is TGTGCCAGCAGTTACTCGAAAGATCCCCACTTGGAGCAGTACTTC. Its translation is CASSYSKDPHLEQYF.

The V and J genes are TRBV11-2 and TRBJ2-2; 9 bases line up with TRBD2. This CDR3 is built from 14 residues. Germline-derived CDR1 and CDR2 are SGHAT and FQNNGV. Trimming at V came to 3 bases and at J to 6 bases, leaving 2 bases not matched to a gene. The CDR3 loop reads CASSFSGGSGELFF. The CDR3 coding sequence is TGTGCCAGCAGCTTTAGCGGGGGATCCGGGGAGCTGTTTTTT.

Notes on this clone: The same CDR3 can be traced to other DNA sequences in this sample. The chain is built from TRBV7-2 and TRBJ1-5; 8 nucleotides agree with TRBD1. The CDR3 extends over 15 amino acids. After removal of 4 bases from V and 0 bases from J, the junction contained 2 bases not matched to a gene. Germline assignment: CDR1 SGHTA and CDR2 FQGNSA. In DNA form, the CDR3 reads TGTGCCAGCAGCTCAGGACAGGGTAGCAATCAGCCCCAGCATTTT. It yields the protein CASSSGQGSNQPQHF.

CDR3 loop: CASSQVREDGYTF. For the CDR3, the DNA is TGCGCCAGCAGCCAAGTCAGGGAAGATGGCTACACCTTC. The chain has TRBV4-1 and TRBJ1-2, with TRBD1 as a possible D gene (5 bases). The CDR3 consists of 13 residues. Germline CDR1 MGHRA, CDR2 YSYEKL. Trimming removed 1 base at V and 6 bases at J, with 9 bases between.

This chain connects TRBV5-4 to TRBJ2-5; 8 nucleotides line up with TRBD1. The CDR3 is 13 amino acids. Trimming at V came to 1 base and at J to 7 bases, leaving 3 bases not matched to a gene. The germline gives CDR1 SGHNT, CDR2 YYREEE (reference sequence). The CDR3 nucleotides read TGTGCCAGCAGCTTGTTAACAGGGGGGACCCAGTACTTC. It specifies CASSLLTGGTQYF.

J is TRBJ2-1 and V is TRBV29-1, with TRBD1 matching over 11 bases. Germline CDR1 and CDR2: SQVTM and ANQGSEA. The CDR3 has 17 residues. V was clipped by 5 bases and J by 0 bases; unmatched bases: 9. CDR3 DNA: TGCAGCGTTCGAAGGGACAGGGGGGAGGGCTCCTACAATGAGCAGTTCTTC. This encodes CSVRRDRGEGSYNEQFF.

The J gene is TRBJ2-1, the V gene TRBV7-6; 7 bases fit TRBD2. CDR3 length: 17 residues. CDR1 is SGHVS and CDR2 is FNYEAQ in the germline V gene. V was clipped by 5 bases and J by 1 base; unmatched bases: 11. DNA for the CDR3: TGTGCCAGCAGCGACAAACTAGCGTCCTTTTCCTACAATGAGCAGTTCTTC. Translated, it gives CASSDKLASFSYNEQFF. The entire variable domain, with the rest obtained from reference TRBV7-6 and TRBJ2-1, is as follows: GAGVSQSPRYKVTKRGQDVALRCDPISGHVSLYWYRQALGQGPEFLTYFNYEAQQDKSGLPNDRFSAERPEGSISTLTIQRTEQRDSAMYRCASSDKLASFSYNEQFFGPGTRLTVL.

The gene calls are TRBV18 and TRBJ2-7, with TRBD2 identical over 13 bases. Germline V gene sequence: CDR1 KGHSH, CDR2 LQKENI. This CDR3 spans 17 amino acids. V lost 3 bases to trimming and J lost 3 bases; unmatched junction nucleotides: 8. The CDR3 here is CASSPGTSGVFSYEQYF. In DNA, the CDR3 is TGTGCCAGCTCACCTGGGACTAGCGGGGTTTTTAGCTACGAGCAGTACTTC.

The rearrangement joins TRBV4-2 to TRBJ1-1; a weak D match, TRBD1 (5 bases). The CDR3 covers 15 residues. Germline V gene lookup returns CDR1 LGHNA and CDR2 YNFKEQ. The V end was cut by 3 bases, the J end by 4 bases, with 15 bases between. The CDR3 sequence: CASSQAITGSTEAFF. The CDR3 DNA reads as TGTGCCAGCAGCCAGGCTATTACAGGATCCACTGAAGCTTTCTTT.

This chain connects TRBV27 to TRBJ1-1, with 11 positions matching TRBD1. The CDR3 loop spans 14 amino acids. Trimming cost V 8 bases and J 3 bases; bases outside gene matches: 5. CDR1 and CDR2 from the germline V gene are MNHEY and SMNVEV (reference sequence). CDR3 DNA: TGTGCCAGCGGGGACAGGGGGTATCACACTGAAGCTTTCTTT. It is translated as CASGDRGYHTEAFF.

Points on this clone: Other DNA variants within this sample encode the same CDR3. V is TRBV4-2 and J is TRBJ2-3; a possible D gene is TRBD2 (7 bases). CDR3 length: 15 residues. Trimming stripped 0 bases from V and 4 bases from J, with 11 bases between. Germline values: CDR1 LGHNA, CDR2 YNFKEQ. CDR3 in amino acids: CASSQDRGGADTQYF. The CDR3 bases are TGTGCCAGCAGCCAAGATCGAGGGGGGGCAGATACGCAGTATTTT.

The CDR3 DNA is TGTGCCAGCAGCTCCTACAATCAGCCCCAGCATTTT. Translating it yields CASSSYNQPQHF. The chain uses TRBV7-6 and TRBJ1-5; D gene ambiguous. This CDR3 comprises 12 residues. Germline V lookup: CDR1 SGHVS, CDR2 FNYEAQ. V was clipped by 4 bases and J by 3 bases, with 4 bases between them.

This clone was observed once. The chain joins TRBV28 to TRBJ1-5; 7 bases agree with TRBD1. This CDR3 has 17 amino acids. V gave up 2 bases and J gave up 7 bases; unmatched junction bases: 14. Germline V gene sequence: CDR1 MDHEN, CDR2 SYDVKM. CDR3 residues: CASSLGTETLKIQPQHF. CDR3 DNA: TGTGCCAGCAGTTTAGGGACAGAGACACTTAAAATCCAGCCCCAGCATTTT. The whole variable domain, filled in from reference TRBV28 and TRBJ1-5, reads DVKVTQSSRYLVKRTGEKVFLECVQDMDHENMFWYRQDPGLGLRLIYFSYDVKMKEKGDIPEGYSVSREKKERFSLILESASTNQTSMYLCASSLGTETLKIQPQHFGDGTRLSIL.